The T cell receptor beta chain under discussion was sequenced for a study of blood T cell repertoires in COVID-19. About the study: Researchers got acute and convalescent COVID-19 samples from the United States, Italy and Spain.

This table comes from immunoSEQ multiplex PCR, and its TCRdb copy is limited to in-frame clones, with some not included. The sample records 300,000 to 400,000 clones, 70% to 90% being singletons. This TCR derives from a woman aged 25 to 45 with acute COVID-19. Sequenced: PBMCs or T cells enriched from blood (not recorded which).

The CDR3 DNA is TGTGCCAGCAGCGTGGACAGGGGCGACACAGATACGCAGTATTTT. Amino acids: CASSVDRGDTDTQYF. The V and J genes are TRBV11-1 and TRBJ2-3; TRBD1 aligns across 9 bases. Germline lookup yields CDR1 SGHAT and CDR2 FQDESV (reference sequence). CDR3 length: 15 amino acids. V gave up 5 bases and J gave up 2 bases; unmatched junction bases: 5.